The rows below give T cell receptor beta chains drawn from one sample of a study of T cell changes during pregnancy in multiple sclerosis. The protocol was immunoSEQ multiplex PCR, while the TCRdb copy is restricted to in-frame clones and leaves out a portion. The sample records 90,000 to 100,000 clones, over 80% being singletons. Sequenced here: peripheral blood, sampled in the first trimester of pregnancy. The receptors were gathered from a female donor with multiple sclerosis, enrolled in a pregnancy study. Both conserved end residues are part of each CDR3. The D gene is left open where the match is weak. Clone size is stated in some rows and not others, as once, few, many or a class when expanded.

j_gene: TRBJ2-7
abundance: -
d_gene: -
v_gene: TRBV5-1
CDR3nt: TGCGCCAGCAAAGCGGACCACGAGCAGTACTTC
CDR3aa: CASKADHEQYF

j_gene: TRBJ1-5
abundance: -
d_gene: -
v_gene: TRBV7-9
CDR3nt: TGTGCCAGCCAGGGACAAGGTATCAATCAGCCCCAGCATTTT
CDR3aa: CASQGQGINQPQHF

j_gene: TRBJ1-4
abundance: -
d_gene: -
v_gene: TRBV6-6
CDR3nt: TGTGCCAGCGGACACAGCACAACTAATGAAAAACTGTTTTTT
CDR3aa: CASGHSTTNEKLFF

j_gene: TRBJ1-2
abundance: -
d_gene: TRBD1
v_gene: TRBV9
CDR3nt: TGTGCCAGCAGCTCGAGACAGGGAATCTATGGCTACACCTTC
CDR3aa: CASSSRQGIYGYTF

j_gene: TRBJ2-1
abundance: -
d_gene: TRBD2
v_gene: TRBV13
CDR3nt: TGTGCCAGCAGTCAGGGACTAGCGCCCAACAATGAGCAGTTCTTC
CDR3aa: CASSQGLAPNNEQFF

j_gene: TRBJ2-1
abundance: -
d_gene: -
v_gene: TRBV5-6
CDR3nt: TGTGCCAGCAGCCCGCCCGGGGAAAGCTCCTACAATGAGCAGTTCTTC
CDR3aa: CASSPPGESSYNEQFF

j_gene: TRBJ2-7
abundance: -
d_gene: TRBD2
v_gene: TRBV11-2
CDR3nt: TGTGCCAGCAGCTTAGGACTAGCGGGGCAAGAGCAGTACTTC
CDR3aa: CASSLGLAGQEQYF

j_gene: TRBJ1-4
abundance: -
d_gene: -
v_gene: TRBV4-1
CDR3nt: TGCGCCAGCAGCCATCCAGGTGGGCGGAGGAGAGATGGGGATGAAAAACTGTTTTTT
CDR3aa: CASSHPGGRRRDGDEKLFF

j_gene: TRBJ2-1
abundance: -
d_gene: -
v_gene: TRBV28
CDR3nt: TGTGCCAGCAGACCCCCAGGGGGGTCAAATGAGCAGTTCTTC
CDR3aa: CASRPPGGSNEQFF

j_gene: TRBJ1-1
abundance: -
d_gene: TRBD1
v_gene: TRBV6-1
CDR3nt: TGTGCCAGCAGTTTTGGGACAGGGATGAACACTGAAGCTTTCTTT
CDR3aa: CASSFGTGMNTEAFF

j_gene: TRBJ1-3
abundance: few
d_gene: -
v_gene: TRBV5-4
CDR3nt: TGTGCCAGCCAGGACTCTGGAAACACCATATATTTT
CDR3aa: CASQDSGNTIYF

j_gene: TRBJ2-5
abundance: -
d_gene: -
v_gene: TRBV27
CDR3nt: TGTGCCAGCAGCTCCAACGGAGAGACCCAGTACTTC
CDR3aa: CASSSNGETQYF

j_gene: TRBJ2-7
abundance: -
d_gene: TRBD1
v_gene: TRBV4-1
CDR3nt: TGCGCCAGCAGCCAAGAGGTCTTAAGGGACAGGGGTTACGAGCAGTACTTC
CDR3aa: CASSQEVLRDRGYEQYF

j_gene: TRBJ2-3
abundance: once
d_gene: TRBD2
v_gene: TRBV4-1
CDR3nt: TGCGCCAGCAGCCCGGGGGGGGCTAGCGGGGAACTCCCCACAGATACGCAGTATTTT
CDR3aa: CASSPGGASGELPTDTQYF

j_gene: TRBJ1-6
abundance: -
d_gene: -
v_gene: TRBV7-7
CDR3nt: TGTGCTAGCAGCTTAGCCACATGGCCTCGTTGTTCACCCCTCCACTTT
CDR3aa: CASSLATWPRCSPLHF

j_gene: TRBJ1-1
abundance: -
d_gene: -
v_gene: TRBV5-6
CDR3nt: TGTGCCAGCAGCTTGGGGGGGCCGACTGAAGCTTTCTTT
CDR3aa: CASSLGGPTEAFF

j_gene: TRBJ1-3
abundance: -
d_gene: -
v_gene: TRBV5-1
CDR3nt: TGCGCCAGCAGCTTGGAGGCAGGGGTTGGTGGAAACACCATATATTTT
CDR3aa: CASSLEAGVGGNTIYF

j_gene: TRBJ1-5
abundance: -
d_gene: -
v_gene: TRBV6-6
CDR3nt: TGTGCCACCTCGACTTATAGCAATCAGCCCCAGCATTTT
CDR3aa: CATSTYSNQPQHF

j_gene: TRBJ1-1
abundance: -
d_gene: -
v_gene: TRBV9
CDR3nt: TGTGCCAGCAGCCCCTCGGAGGGGGGGCATGCTGAAGCTTTCTTT
CDR3aa: CASSPSEGGHAEAFF

j_gene: TRBJ2-1
abundance: -
d_gene: TRBD1
v_gene: TRBV2
CDR3nt: TGTGCCAGCAGTATTCTGCCAGGGGGCAATGAGCAGTTCTTC
CDR3aa: CASSILPGGNEQFF

j_gene: TRBJ1-6
abundance: -
d_gene: TRBD1
v_gene: TRBV27
CDR3nt: TGTGCCAGCAGTTCCCCAGGGACAGGGCCGAGCTCCTATAATTCACCCCTCCACTTT
CDR3aa: CASSSPGTGPSSYNSPLHF

j_gene: TRBJ2-3
abundance: -
d_gene: TRBD2
v_gene: TRBV6-5
CDR3nt: TGTGCCAGCAGTTCCCGGCAGCGGGGGGCAACAGATACGCAGTATTTT
CDR3aa: CASSSRQRGATDTQYF

j_gene: TRBJ2-7
abundance: -
d_gene: -
v_gene: TRBV25-1
CDR3nt: TGTGCCAGCAGTGCTAGCTCCTACGAGCAGTACTTC
CDR3aa: CASSASSYEQYF

j_gene: TRBJ1-1
abundance: -
d_gene: -
v_gene: TRBV11-2
CDR3nt: TGTGCCAGCAGCTTAGATCCTACGGCCGGGTCGGAAGCTTTCTTT
CDR3aa: CASSLDPTAGSEAFF

j_gene: TRBJ2-7
abundance: -
d_gene: -
v_gene: TRBV5-5
CDR3nt: TGTGCCAGCAGCTTCGGGGACACCCTATACGAGCAGTACTTC
CDR3aa: CASSFGDTLYEQYF

j_gene: TRBJ1-2
abundance: -
d_gene: -
v_gene: TRBV5-8
CDR3nt: TGTGCCAGCAGCTTGACGGGAGTCTTTAACTATGGCTACACCTTC
CDR3aa: CASSLTGVFNYGYTF

j_gene: TRBJ1-1
abundance: -
d_gene: -
v_gene: TRBV2
CDR3nt: TGTGCCAGCAGTGAACGGGGGGGGAACACTGAAGCTTTCTTT
CDR3aa: CASSERGGNTEAFF

j_gene: TRBJ2-3
abundance: -
d_gene: -
v_gene: TRBV2
CDR3nt: TGTGCCAGCAGTGACCCAAACCTAGACGCTAGCACAGATACGCAGTATTTT
CDR3aa: CASSDPNLDASTDTQYF

j_gene: TRBJ2-3
abundance: -
d_gene: TRBD1
v_gene: TRBV6-1
CDR3nt: TGTGCCAGCACCTGGACAGGGGGTGCAGATACGCAGTATTTT
CDR3aa: CASTWTGGADTQYF

j_gene: TRBJ2-7
abundance: -
d_gene: -
v_gene: TRBV5-1
CDR3nt: TGCGCCAGCAGCGTCGGGGAATACGAGCAGTACTTC
CDR3aa: CASSVGEYEQYF

j_gene: TRBJ2-1
abundance: -
d_gene: TRBD2
v_gene: TRBV7-9
CDR3nt: TGTGCCAGCAGCCATCGACTAGCGGGGGGGCGCCGGTTTTTGAATGAGCAGTTCTTC
CDR3aa: CASSHRLAGGRRFLNEQFF

j_gene: TRBJ1-4
abundance: -
d_gene: -
v_gene: TRBV5-1
CDR3nt: TGCGCCAGCACGCCGGGACATAGCACAACTAATGAAAAACTGTTTTTT
CDR3aa: CASTPGHSTTNEKLFF

j_gene: TRBJ2-2
abundance: -
d_gene: -
v_gene: TRBV2
CDR3nt: TGTGCCAGCAGTGACCCAGGGGACCGGGGGCTGTTTTTT
CDR3aa: CASSDPGDRGLFF

j_gene: TRBJ2-1
abundance: -
d_gene: -
v_gene: TRBV10-1
CDR3nt: TGCGCCAGCAGGGATCTTGGGAGCTCCTACAATGAGCAGTTCTTC
CDR3aa: CASRDLGSSYNEQFF

j_gene: TRBJ1-5
abundance: -
d_gene: TRBD1
v_gene: TRBV5-6
CDR3nt: TGTGCCAGCAGCCCAGGGGGCCCGAGTGCTCAGCCCCAGCATTTT
CDR3aa: CASSPGGPSAQPQHF

j_gene: TRBJ1-3
abundance: -
d_gene: -
v_gene: TRBV6-5
CDR3nt: -
CDR3aa: CASSSSAGSGNTIYF

j_gene: TRBJ2-5
abundance: -
d_gene: TRBD2
v_gene: TRBV29-1
CDR3nt: TGCAGCGTTGAAGTCGGGGGGGAGACCCAGTACTTC
CDR3aa: CSVEVGGETQYF